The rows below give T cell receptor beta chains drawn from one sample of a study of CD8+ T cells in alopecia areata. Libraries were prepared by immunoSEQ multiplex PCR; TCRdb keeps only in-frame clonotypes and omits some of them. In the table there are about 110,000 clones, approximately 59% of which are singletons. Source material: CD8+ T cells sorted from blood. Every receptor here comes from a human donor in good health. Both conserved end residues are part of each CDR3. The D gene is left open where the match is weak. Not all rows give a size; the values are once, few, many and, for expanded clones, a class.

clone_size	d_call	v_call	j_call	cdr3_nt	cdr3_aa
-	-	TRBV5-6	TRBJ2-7	TGTGCCAGCAGCCCCGGGGGCCAATCCTACGAGCAGTACTTC	CASSPGGQSYEQYF
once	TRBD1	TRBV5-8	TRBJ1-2	TGTGCCAGCAGCTCGCCGGGACAGCTGAAGAACTATGGCTACACCTTC	CASSSPGQLKNYGYTF
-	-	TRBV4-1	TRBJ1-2	TGCGCCAGCAGCCAAGAGAGGGGGAGAGGCTACACCTTC	CASSQERGRGYTF
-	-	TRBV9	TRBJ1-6	TGTGCCAGCAGCGTAGGTAATTCACCCCTCCACTTT	CASSVGNSPLHF
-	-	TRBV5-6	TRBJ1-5	TGTGCCAGCAGCTCCCGACAGGCACCAAATCAGCCCCAGCATTTT	CASSSRQAPNQPQHF
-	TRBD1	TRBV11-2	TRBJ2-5	TGTGCCAGCAGCGAACGGGACAGGGTCGGGGAGACCCAGTACTTC	CASSERDRVGETQYF
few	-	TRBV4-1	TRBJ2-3	TGCGCCAGCAGCCAAGGGACAACAGATACGCAGTATTTT	CASSQGTTDTQYF
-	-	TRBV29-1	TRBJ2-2	TGCAGCGTGGCCATCACCGGGGAGCTGTTTTTT	CSVAITGELFF
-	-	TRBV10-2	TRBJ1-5	TGCGCCAGCAGCATAGGTCCATGGTATCAGCCCCAGCATTTT	CASSIGPWYQPQHF
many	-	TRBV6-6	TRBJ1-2	TGTGCCAGCAGTTACAGTGGCAGTCCCTATGGCTACACCTTC	CASSYSGSPYGYTF
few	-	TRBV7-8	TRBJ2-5	TGTGCCAGCAGCTCGAAGGTCCGGGACACACAAGAGACCCAGTACTTC	CASSSKVRDTQETQYF
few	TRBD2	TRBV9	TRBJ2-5	TGTGCCAGCAGCTACCCCCCCGGGACTAGCATGGAGACCCAGTACTTC	CASSYPPGTSMETQYF
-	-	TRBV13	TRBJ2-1	TGTGCCAGCAGCTTAGGCCTAGGACCAACTTGGGATGAGCAGTTCTTC	CASSLGLGPTWDEQFF
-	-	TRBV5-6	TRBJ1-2	TGTGCCAGCAGCTTGGGGACGGGGAATGGCTACACCTTC	CASSLGTGNGYTF
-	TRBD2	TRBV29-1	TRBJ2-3	TGCAGCGGCCGCGGGGGGTCCACAGATACGCAGTATTTT	CSGRGGSTDTQYF